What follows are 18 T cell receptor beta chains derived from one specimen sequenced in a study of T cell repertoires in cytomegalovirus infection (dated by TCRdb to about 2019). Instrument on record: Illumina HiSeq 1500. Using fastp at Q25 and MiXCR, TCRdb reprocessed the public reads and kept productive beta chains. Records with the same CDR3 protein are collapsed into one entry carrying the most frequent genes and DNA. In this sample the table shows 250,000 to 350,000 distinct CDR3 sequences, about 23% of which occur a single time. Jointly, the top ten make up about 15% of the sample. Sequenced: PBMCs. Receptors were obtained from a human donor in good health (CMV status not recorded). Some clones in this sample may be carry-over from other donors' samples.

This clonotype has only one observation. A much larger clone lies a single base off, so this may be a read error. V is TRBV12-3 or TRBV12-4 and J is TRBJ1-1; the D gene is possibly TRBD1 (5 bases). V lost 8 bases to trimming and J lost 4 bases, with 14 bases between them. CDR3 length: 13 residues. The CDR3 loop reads CASRTVGATEAFF. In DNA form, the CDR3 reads TGTGCCAGCCGTACGGTTGGGGCCACTGAAGCTTTCTTT.

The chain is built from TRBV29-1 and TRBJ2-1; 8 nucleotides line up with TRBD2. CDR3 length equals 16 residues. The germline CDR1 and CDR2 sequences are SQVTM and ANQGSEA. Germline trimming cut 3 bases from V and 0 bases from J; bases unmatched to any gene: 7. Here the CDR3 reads CSVDQHLAGSYNEQFF. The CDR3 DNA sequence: TGCAGCGTTGACCAACATCTAGCGGGCTCCTACAATGAGCAGTTCTTC.

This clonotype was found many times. In DNA, the CDR3 is TGTGCCAGCACCTCGACAGGGCCACATCAGCCCCAGCATTTT. Its translation: CASTSTGPHQPQHF. The chain joins TRBV6-1 to TRBJ1-5, with 7 bases lining up with TRBD1. The CDR3 is 14 residues long. V was clipped by 7 bases and J by 5 bases; unmatched bases: 8. Germline V gene lookup returns CDR1 MNHNS and CDR2 SASEGT.

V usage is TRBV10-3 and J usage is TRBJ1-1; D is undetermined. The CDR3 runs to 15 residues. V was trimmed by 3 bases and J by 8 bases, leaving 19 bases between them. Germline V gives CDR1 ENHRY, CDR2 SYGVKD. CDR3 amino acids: CAISDRSREAQEAFF. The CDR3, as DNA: TGTGCCATCAGTGACAGATCGCGGGAGGCCCAAGAAGCTTTCTTT.

The chain's CDR3 is CASSSKDRGYGYTF. CDR3 DNA: TGTGCCAGCAGCTCGAAGGACAGGGGATACGGCTACACCTTC. This chain joins TRBV7-9 and TRBJ1-2; 9 bases agree with TRBD1. Germline trimming cut 4 bases from V and 8 bases from J; bases unmatched to any gene: 8. The germline CDR1 and CDR2 sequences are SEHNR and FQNEAQ (reference sequence). The CDR3 is 14 amino acids. Full variable domain (missing parts from reference TRBV7-9 and TRBJ1-2): DTGVSQNPRHKITKRGQNVTFRCDPISEHNRLYWYRQTLGQGPEFLTYFQNEAQLEKSRLLSDRFSAERPKGSFSTLEIQRTEQGDSAMYLCASSSKDRGYGYTFGSGTRLTVV.

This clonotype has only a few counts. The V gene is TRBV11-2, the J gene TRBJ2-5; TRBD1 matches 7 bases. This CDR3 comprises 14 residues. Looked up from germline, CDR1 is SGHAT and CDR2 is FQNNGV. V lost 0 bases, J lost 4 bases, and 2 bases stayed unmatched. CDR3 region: CASSLDPGGETQYF. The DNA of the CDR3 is TGTGCCAGCAGCTTAGATCCAGGGGGAGAGACCCAGTACTTC.

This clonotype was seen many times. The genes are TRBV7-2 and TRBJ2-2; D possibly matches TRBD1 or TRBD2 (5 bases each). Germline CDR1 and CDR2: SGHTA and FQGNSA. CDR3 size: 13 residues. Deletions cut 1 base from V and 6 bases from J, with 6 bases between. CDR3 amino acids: CASSLGGAGELFF. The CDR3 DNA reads TGTGCCAGCAGCTTAGGAGGGGCCGGGGAGCTGTTTTTT.

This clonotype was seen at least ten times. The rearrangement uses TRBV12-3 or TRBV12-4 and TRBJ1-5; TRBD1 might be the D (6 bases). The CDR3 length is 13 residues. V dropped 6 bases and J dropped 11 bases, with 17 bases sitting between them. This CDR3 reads CASSRNRVRAQHF. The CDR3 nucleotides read TGTGCCAGCAGCCGAAACAGGGTGAGGGCCCAGCATTTT.

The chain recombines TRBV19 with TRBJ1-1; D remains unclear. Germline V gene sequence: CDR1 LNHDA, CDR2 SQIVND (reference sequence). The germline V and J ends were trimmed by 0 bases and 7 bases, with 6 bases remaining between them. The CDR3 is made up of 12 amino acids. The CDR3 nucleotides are TGTGCCAGTAGTATAGATGGGTTTGAAGCTTTCTTT. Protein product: CASSIDGFEAFF.

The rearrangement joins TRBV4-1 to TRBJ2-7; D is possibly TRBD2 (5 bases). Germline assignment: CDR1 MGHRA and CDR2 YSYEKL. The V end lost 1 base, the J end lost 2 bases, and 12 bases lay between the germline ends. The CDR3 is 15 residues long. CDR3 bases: TGCGCCAGCAGCCAAGTCCCCCTCGGGACCTACGAGCAGTACTTC. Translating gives CASSQVPLGTYEQYF.

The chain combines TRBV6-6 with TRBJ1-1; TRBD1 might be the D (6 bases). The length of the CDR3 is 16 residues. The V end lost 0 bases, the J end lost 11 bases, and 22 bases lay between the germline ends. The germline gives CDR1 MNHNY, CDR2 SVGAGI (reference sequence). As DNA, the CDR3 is TGTGCCAGCAGTTACTCCCCCCCGTCGGACAGTCAGGCCGCTTTCTTT. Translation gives CASSYSPPSDSQAAFF.

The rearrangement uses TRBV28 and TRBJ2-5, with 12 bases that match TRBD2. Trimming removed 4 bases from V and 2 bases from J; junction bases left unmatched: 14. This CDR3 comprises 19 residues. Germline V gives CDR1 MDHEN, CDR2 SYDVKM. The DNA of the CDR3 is TGTGCCAGCAGTTCCGTGAGGCCGGGACTAGCGGGCCTACAAGAGACCCAGTACTTC. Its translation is CASSSVRPGLAGLQETQYF.

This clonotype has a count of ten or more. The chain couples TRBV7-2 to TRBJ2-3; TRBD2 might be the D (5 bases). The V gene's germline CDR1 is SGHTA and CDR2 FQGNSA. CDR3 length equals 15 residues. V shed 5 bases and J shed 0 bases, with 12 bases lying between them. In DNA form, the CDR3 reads TGTGCCAGCAGCCCAACCACTAGAAGCACAGATACGCAGTATTTT. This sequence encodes CASSPTTRSTDTQYF. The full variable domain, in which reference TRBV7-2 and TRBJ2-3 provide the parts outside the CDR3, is GAGVSQSPSNKVTEKGKDVELRCDPISGHTALYWYRQSLGQGLEFLIYFQGNSAPDKSGLPSDRFSAERTGGSVSTLTIQRTQQEDSAVYLCASSPTTRSTDTQYFGPGTRLTVL.

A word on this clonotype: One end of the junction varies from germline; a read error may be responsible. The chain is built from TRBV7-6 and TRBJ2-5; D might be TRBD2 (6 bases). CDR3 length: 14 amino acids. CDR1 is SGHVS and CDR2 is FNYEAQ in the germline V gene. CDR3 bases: TGTGCTAGCAGCGCAAGGGACTACCAAGAGACCCAGTACTTC. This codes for CASSARDYQETQYF. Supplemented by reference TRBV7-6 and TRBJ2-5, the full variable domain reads GAGVSQSPRYKVTKRGQDVALRCDPISGHVSLYWYRQALGQGPEFLTYFNYEAQQDKSGLPNDRFSAERPEGSISTLTIQRTEQRDSAMYRCASSARDYQETQYFGPGTRLLVL.

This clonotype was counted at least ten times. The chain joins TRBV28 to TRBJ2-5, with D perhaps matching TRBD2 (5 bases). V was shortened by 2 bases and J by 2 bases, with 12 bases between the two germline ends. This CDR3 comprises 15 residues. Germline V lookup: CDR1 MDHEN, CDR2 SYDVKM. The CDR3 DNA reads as TGTGCCAGCAGTTTAAAGAGAGGACTTCAAGAGACCCAGTACTTC. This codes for CASSLKRGLQETQYF. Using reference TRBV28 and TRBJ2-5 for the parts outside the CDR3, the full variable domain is DVKVTQSSRYLVKRTGEKVFLECVQDMDHENMFWYRQDPGLGLRLIYFSYDVKMKEKGDIPEGYSVSREKKERFSLILESASTNQTSMYLCASSLKRGLQETQYFGPGTRLLVL.

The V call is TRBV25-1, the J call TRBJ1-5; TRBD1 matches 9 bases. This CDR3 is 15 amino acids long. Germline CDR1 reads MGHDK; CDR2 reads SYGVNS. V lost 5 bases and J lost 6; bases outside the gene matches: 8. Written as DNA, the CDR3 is TGTGCCAGCAGTTCACGACAGGGGGAAGGTCAGCCCCAGCATTTT. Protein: CASSSRQGEGQPQHF.

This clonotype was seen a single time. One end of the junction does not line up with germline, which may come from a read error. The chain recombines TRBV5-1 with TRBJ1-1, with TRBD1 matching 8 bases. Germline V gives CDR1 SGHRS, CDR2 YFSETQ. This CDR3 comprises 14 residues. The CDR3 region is CARSFTGGNTEAFF. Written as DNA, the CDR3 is TGCGCCAGGAGCTTTACAGGGGGGAACACTGAAGCTTTCTTT. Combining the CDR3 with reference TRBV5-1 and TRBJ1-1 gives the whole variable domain KAGVTQTPRYLIKTRGQQVTLSCSPISGHRSVSWYQQTPGQGLQFLFEYFSETQRNKGNFPGRFSGRQFSNSRSEMNVSTLELGDSALYLCARSFTGGNTEAFFGQGTRLTVV.

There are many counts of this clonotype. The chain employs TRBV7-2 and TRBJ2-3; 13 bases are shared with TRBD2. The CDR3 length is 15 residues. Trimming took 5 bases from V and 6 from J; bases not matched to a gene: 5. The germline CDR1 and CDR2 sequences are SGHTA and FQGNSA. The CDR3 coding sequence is TGTGCCAGCAGCCCGGGACTAGCGGGATTCGATACGCAGTATTTT. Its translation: CASSPGLAGFDTQYF.